This entry lists 17 T cell receptor beta chains sequenced from one sample in a study of control samples from healthy donors and cancer patients. The protocol was immunoSEQ multiplex PCR, while the TCRdb copy is restricted to in-frame clones and leaves out a portion. In the table there are some 100,000 clones, more than 85% of which are singletons. What was sequenced was blood. Receptors originate from a woman between 45 and 60 years old in good health.

This clone was detected once. The rearrangement joins TRBV7-7 to TRBJ2-5, with 7 bases matching TRBD1. From germline, CDR1 is SSHAT and CDR2 FNYEAQ (reference sequence). The CDR3 has 15 amino acids. Trimming took 1 base from V and 5 from J; bases not matched to a gene: 7. The CDR3 DNA is TGTGCCAGCAGCTTAGACAGGGGTGGACGGGAGACCCAGTACTTC. It translates to CASSLDRGGRETQYF.

CDR3 sequence reads: CASSYGTASGANVLTF. The DNA of the CDR3 is TGTGCCAGCAGCTATGGGACAGCCTCTGGGGCCAACGTCCTGACTTTC. The chain links TRBV11-1 to TRBJ2-6; TRBD1 agrees at 7 bases. The CDR3 covers 16 residues. CDR1 is SGHAT, CDR2 FQDESV, per germline (reference sequence). V lost 4 bases to trimming and J lost 0 bases; unmatched junction nucleotides: 3.

The chain couples TRBV19 to TRBJ1-3; the D gene is possibly TRBD1 (6 bases). Between the trimmed V and J ends, which lost 3 bases and 0 bases, there was a span of 18 bases. The CDR3 extends over 18 amino acids. Germline CDR1 and CDR2: LNHDA and SQIVND (reference sequence). In DNA form, the CDR3 reads TGTGCCAGTAGTATCCTCAGGGGCTATAAGAGCTCTGGAAACACCATATATTTT. Its translation is CASSILRGYKSSGNTIYF. The complete variable domain, with remaining parts taken from reference TRBV19 and TRBJ1-3, reads DGGITQSPKYLFRKEGQNVTLSCEQNLNHDAMYWYRQDPGQGLRLIYYSQIVNDFQKGDIAEGYSVSREKKESFPLTVTSAQKNPTAFYLCASSILRGYKSSGNTIYFGEGSWLTVV.

The rearrangement joins TRBV7-9 to TRBJ2-1; either TRBD1 or TRBD2 may fit D (5 bases each). CDR1 is SEHNR, CDR2 FQNEAQ, per germline (reference sequence). Trimming left V 9 bases short and J 7 bases short, with 13 bases between. This CDR3 contains 12 residues. Written as DNA, the CDR3 is TGTGCCAGATCCGGGACGGAAAATGAGCAGTTCTTC. Translation gives CARSGTENEQFF.

V and J are TRBV18 and TRBJ1-6; TRBD1 agrees at 7 bases. V was clipped by 3 bases and J by 8 bases; unmatched bases: 13. CDR1 is KGHSH and CDR2 is LQKENI in the germline V gene. This CDR3 contains 17 residues. CDR3 DNA: TGTGCCAGCTCACCTTTACCCCGGGACAGAGGGGATTCACCCCTCCACTTT. It yields the protein CASSPLPRDRGDSPLHF. The variable domain in full, completed from reference TRBV18 and TRBJ1-6, reads NAGVMQNPRHLVRRRGQEARLRCSPMKGHSHVYWYRQLPEEGLKFMVYLQKENIIDESGMPKERFSAEFPKEGPSILRIQQVVRGDSAAYFCASSPLPRDRGDSPLHFGNGTRLTVT.

V gene TRBV19 combines with J gene TRBJ2-7; 8 bases agree with TRBD2. The CDR3 sequence is 13 residues long. The germline gives CDR1 LNHDA, CDR2 SQIVND (reference sequence). Trimming took 6 bases from V and 4 from J; bases not matched to a gene: 5. In DNA form, the CDR3 reads TGTGCCAGTAGCAGCCCGGGGGGGTACGAGCAGTACTTC. Translation gives CASSSPGGYEQYF.

The rearrangement links TRBV11-2 to TRBJ1-5; a possible D gene is TRBD1 (5 bases). The CDR3 loop spans 15 amino acids. Germline CDR1 and CDR2: SGHAT and FQNNGV. V lost 1 base and J 4 bases, leaving 11 bases between the germline ends. CDR3 region: CASSLVLGPNQPQHF. DNA for the CDR3: TGTGCCAGCAGCTTAGTTTTGGGGCCAAATCAGCCCCAGCATTTT.

The chain combines TRBV4-3 with TRBJ1-2; D is perhaps TRBD1 (6 bases). The germline V gene encodes CDR1 LGHNA and CDR2 YSLEER. The ends were cut back, 3 bases at V and 2 bases at J, with 13 bases in the middle. There are 15 residues in the CDR3. CDR3 DNA sequence: TGCGCCAGCAGCCAGACCTCTACAGGGAACTATGGCTACACCTTC. This translates into CASSQTSTGNYGYTF.

The sample holds many counts of this clone. The chain couples TRBV7-9 to TRBJ2-7, with TRBD1 matching over 7 bases. From germline, CDR1 is SEHNR and CDR2 FQNEAQ (reference sequence). The ends lost 8 bases at V and 5 bases at J; junction bases unmatched: 6. The CDR3 is 12 amino acids. CDR3 sequence reads: CASLTGVDEQYF. The CDR3 DNA reads as TGTGCCAGCTTAACAGGGGTTGACGAGCAGTACTTC.

The J gene is TRBJ1-3, the V gene TRBV7-7; 7 nucleotides line up with TRBD1. The germline V gene encodes CDR1 SSHAT and CDR2 FNYEAQ (reference sequence). V gave up 6 bases and J gave up 6 bases; unmatched junction bases: 8. CDR3 length: 14 amino acids. CDR3: CASRGQGGANTIYF. The DNA for the CDR3 is TGTGCCAGCAGAGGCCAGGGGGGCGCAAACACCATATATTTT.

By share, this clone counts as medium-sized. The chain carries TRBV9 and TRBJ2-5, with a weak D call TRBD2 (5 bases). The V end was cut by 4 bases, the J end by 2 bases, with 15 bases between. The CDR3 is made up of 15 amino acids. Germline CDR1 SGDLS, CDR2 YYNGEE. This chain's CDR3 is CASSPNQGGQETQYF. The CDR3 DNA follows: TGTGCCAGCAGCCCTAATCAAGGAGGTCAAGAGACCCAGTACTTC.

V and J are TRBV6-5 and TRBJ1-6; D unresolved. The ends were cut back, 2 bases at V and 13 bases at J, with 15 bases in the middle. The CDR3 is 14 amino acids. CDR1 and CDR2 (germline): MNHEY, SVGAGI. The CDR3 spells CASSYRTGNGPLHF. For the CDR3, the DNA is TGTGCCAGCAGTTACCGGACGGGGAATGGGCCCCTCCACTTT.

V is TRBV5-1 and J is TRBJ2-7; 7 bases map to TRBD2. In germline, CDR1 is SGHRS, CDR2 YFSETQ. V was pared by 0 bases and J by 6 bases, with 6 bases of the junction left unmatched. The CDR3 is 14 residues long. The CDR3 spells CASSLVAGAGEQYV. Here the CDR3 DNA reads TGCGCCAGCAGCTTGGTCGCGGGAGCCGGCGAGCAGTACGTC.

The chain links TRBV3-1 (or the pseudogene TRBV3-2) to TRBJ1-5; unclear D gene. Trimming removed 4 bases from V and 2 bases from J, with 12 bases in between. Germline assignment: CDR1 LGHDT and CDR2 YNNKEL (reference sequence). CDR3 length equals 15 residues. CDR3 sequence reads: CASSRPQRGNQPQHF. The CDR3, as DNA: TGTGCCAGCAGCCGACCCCAACGGGGCAATCAGCCCCAGCATTTT.

The chain uses TRBV7-6 and TRBJ2-1; the D gene is possibly TRBD1 (6 bases). The CDR3 contains 16 residues. Germline V lookup: CDR1 SGHVS, CDR2 FNYEAQ. V was pared by 1 base and J by 2 bases, with 12 bases between. CDR3 sequence (DNA): TGTGCCAGCAGCTTAGGGTTGGGGGCCCCCTACAATGAGCAGTTCTTC. Its protein is CASSLGLGAPYNEQFF.

The chain carries TRBV13 and TRBJ2-7; D remains ambiguous. CDR3 size: 12 residues. Germline assignment: CDR1 PRHDT and CDR2 FYEKMQ (reference sequence). This CDR3 is CASSLGYHEQYV. CDR3 DNA sequence: TGTGCCAGCAGCCTAGGGTACCACGAGCAGTACGTC.

V gene TRBV4-3 combines with J gene TRBJ2-3; 11 bases fit TRBD2. This CDR3 region has 17 residues. The J segment lost 3 bases and the V segment lost 0 bases, leaving 5 bases of the junction unmatched. Germline CDR1 is LGHNA and CDR2 is YSLEER. CDR3 in amino acids: CASSQDHSGRGTDTQYF. The CDR3 DNA sequence: TGCGCCAGCAGCCAAGATCATAGCGGGAGGGGAACAGATACGCAGTATTTT.